This is a list of T cell receptor beta chains from one sample in a study of human T cells and chemical hapten exposure. MiXCR, run by TCRdb on the RACE reads, gives a single entry per CDR3 protein. Found here are under 200,000 distinct CDR3 sequences, approximately 31% of them singletons; the top ten hold 2.9%. The material was whole blood, obtained in connection with sensitization to the hapten diphenylcyclopropenone (DPC). Receptors were obtained from a woman in her 30s with alopecia areata. Some clones in this sample may be carry-over from other donors' samples. Both conserved end residues are part of each CDR3. A D gene is named only where the DNA matches it firmly.

d_gene: NA; v_gene: TRBV13; j_gene: TRBJ1-6; CDR3aa: CASSLQQSPLHF
d_gene: NA; v_gene: TRBV28; j_gene: TRBJ1-2; CDR3aa: CASSLQGRYTF
d_gene: NA; v_gene: TRBV20-1; j_gene: TRBJ1-1; CDR3aa: CSARWFQGRNTEAFF
d_gene: NA; v_gene: TRBV29-1; j_gene: TRBJ1-2; CDR3aa: CSVEFVGSDYGYTF
d_gene: TRBD1; v_gene: TRBV7-2; j_gene: TRBJ1-2; CDR3aa: CASSPRTGFGTNYGYTF
d_gene: NA; v_gene: TRBV6-5; j_gene: TRBJ2-2; CDR3aa: CASSYGSHQSTGELFF
d_gene: NA; v_gene: TRBV20-1; j_gene: TRBJ2-7; CDR3aa: CSASGGLAYEQYF
d_gene: TRBD2; v_gene: TRBV9; j_gene: TRBJ2-3; CDR3aa: CASSALAGSTTDTQYF
d_gene: TRBD1; v_gene: TRBV2; j_gene: TRBJ1-5; CDR3aa: CASSERVGRGPNQPQHF
d_gene: NA; v_gene: TRBV7-2; j_gene: TRBJ2-3; CDR3aa: CASSLFGLSTDTQYF
d_gene: NA; v_gene: TRBV29-1; j_gene: TRBJ1-2; CDR3aa: CSVAGRTNEKRGYTF
d_gene: NA; v_gene: TRBV3-1; j_gene: TRBJ2-7; CDR3aa: CASSQDRAGAYEQYF
d_gene: TRBD1; v_gene: TRBV29-1; j_gene: TRBJ2-7; CDR3aa: CSVGTGTGIDGEQYF
d_gene: TRBD1; v_gene: TRBV29-1; j_gene: TRBJ2-2; CDR3aa: CSAGTGNTGELFF